The 2 T cell receptor beta chains below come from one sample, sequenced in a study of T cell responses to AZD1222 COVID-19 vaccine. The protocol was immunoSEQ multiplex PCR, while the TCRdb copy is restricted to in-frame clones and leaves out a portion. The sample records 66,000 or so clones, around 74% being singletons. Specimen: peripheral blood, collected on day 0 of MenACWY control vaccination. Source of these receptors: an adult in good health.

The CDR3 loop is CASRSTGSGNQPQHF. CDR3 DNA sequence: TGTGCCAGCAGGTCCACAGGGAGCGGCAATCAGCCCCAGCATTTT. The J gene is TRBJ1-5, the V gene TRBV6-5, with D possibly TRBD1 on 6 matching bases. The CDR3 totals 15 residues. Trimming stripped 6 bases from V and 2 bases from J, with 14 bases between. Germline V lookup: CDR1 MNHEY, CDR2 SVGAGI.

This sequence joins TRBV19 and TRBJ1-2, with TRBD1 identical over 7 bases. The CDR3 totals 15 residues. V lost 5 bases to trimming and J lost 4 bases; unmatched junction nucleotides: 10. The V gene's germline CDR1 is LNHDA and CDR2 SQIVND (reference sequence). This CDR3 is CASSDPGQSFYGYTF. The CDR3 coding sequence is TGTGCCAGTAGTGATCCGGGACAGAGTTTCTATGGCTACACCTTC.